This T cell receptor beta chain is from a study of T cell repertoires in cytomegalovirus infection. This clonotype has only a few counts. What it recognizes is unknown. TCRdb re-called the reads with MiXCR, one entry per CDR3 protein. The sample consists of around 570,000 distinct CDR3 sequences, roughly 43% of them appearing once. Germline V lookup: CDR1 SNHLY, CDR2 FYNNEI. The length of the CDR3 is 14 residues. V lost 7 bases and J 6 bases, leaving 15 bases between the germline ends. This sample comprised cultured PBMCs, obtained from culture after CMV antigen stimulation. This sequence was found in a human donor in good health (CMV status not recorded). Some clones in this sample may be carry-over from other donors' samples. V and J are TRBV2 and TRBJ2-2; D not certain. CDR3 amino acids: CASIKDQVPGELFF. As DNA, the CDR3 is TGTGCCAGCATAAAAGATCAGGTCCCCGGGGAGCTGTTTTTT.